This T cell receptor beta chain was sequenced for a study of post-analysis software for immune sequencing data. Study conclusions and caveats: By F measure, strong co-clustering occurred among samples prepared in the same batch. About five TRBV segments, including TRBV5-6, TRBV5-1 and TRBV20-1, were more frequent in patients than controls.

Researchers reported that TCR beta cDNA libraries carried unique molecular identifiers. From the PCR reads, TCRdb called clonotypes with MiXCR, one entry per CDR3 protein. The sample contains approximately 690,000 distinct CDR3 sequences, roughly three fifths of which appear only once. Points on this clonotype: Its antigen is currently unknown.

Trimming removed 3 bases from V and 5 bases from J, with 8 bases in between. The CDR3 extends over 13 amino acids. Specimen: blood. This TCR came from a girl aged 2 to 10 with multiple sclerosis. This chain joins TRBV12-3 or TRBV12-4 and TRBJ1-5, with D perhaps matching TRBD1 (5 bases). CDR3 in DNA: TGTGCCAGCAGTTTTACCAGGGATCAGCCCCAGCATTTT. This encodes CASSFTRDQPQHF.